The subject of this entry is one T cell receptor (beta chain). The sample belongs to a study of blood T cell repertoires in COVID-19. The CDR3 length is 14 residues. Looked up from germline, CDR1 is LGHDT and CDR2 is YNNKEL (reference sequence). V lost 4 bases, J lost 8 bases, and 8 bases stayed unmatched. Libraries were prepared by immunoSEQ multiplex PCR; TCRdb keeps only in-frame clonotypes and omits some of them. The table shows roughly 200,000 clones, with approximately 80% occurring only once. Source material: PBMCs or T cells enriched from blood (not recorded which). This receptor was obtained from a man aged 35 to 55 who had recovered from COVID-19. J is TRBJ1-3 and V is TRBV3-1 (or the pseudogene TRBV3-2); 7 nucleotides agree with TRBD1. The CDR3 loop is CASSLTGALHTIYF. Here the CDR3 DNA reads TGTGCCAGCAGCCTAACAGGGGCTTTACACACCATATATTTT.